A single sample gave rise to the 28 T cell receptor beta chains below, sequenced in a study of beta chain features in type 1 diabetes (dated by TCRdb to the late 2010s). Antigen specificity for these receptors is unknown. General findings and caveats noted by the study authors: Type 1 diabetes patients showed a moderate but significant shortening of TCRB CDR3 length in all four CD4+ subsets.

Libraries were made using the immunoSEQ multiplex PCR assay. The High Capacity cDNA Reverse Transcription Kit was used to reverse transcribe all of the isolated RNA, meaning that expressed TCRB transcripts were what got sequenced. The source is immuneACCESS, and TCRdb retained only in-frame sequences with V and J called. Part of the clones is not carried over; for the studies checked, unresolved V genes explain less than half of this, and the remainder is unexplained. For this sample there are around 690,000 clones; around 11% appear just once. The top ten clonotypes cover around 0.12% of the sample. The sample comprised naive CD4+ T cells from blood. The cell subset or site label corresponds to: true naive CD4+ T cells. The receptors originated from a man between 25 and 39 years old with type 1 diabetes.

Only one count was recorded for this clone. This chain uses TRBV7-2 with TRBJ2-5, with 9 bases identical to TRBD1. The CDR3 contains 15 residues. Germline V gene data show CDR1 as SGHTA and CDR2 as FQGNSA. Losses at the gene ends were 2 bases for V and 5 bases for J; bases not matched to a gene: 6. CDR3 amino acids: CASSLWDRASETQYF. DNA for the CDR3: TGTGCCAGCAGCTTATGGGACAGGGCATCTGAGACCCAGTACTTC.

This clone appeared a few times. In the same sample, other DNA sequences code for this CDR3. The V call is TRBV27, the J call TRBJ1-5, with D unclear. Trimming took off 1 base at V and 5 bases at J, with 6 bases between the two ends. CDR1 and CDR2 from the germline V gene are MNHEY and SMNVEV (reference sequence). The CDR3 length is 13 residues. CDR3 residues: CASSLLGDQPQHF. The DNA for the CDR3 is TGTGCCAGCAGTTTATTGGGTGATCAGCCCCAGCATTTT.

This rearrangement joins TRBV7-6 to TRBJ1-5; 8 nucleotides align to TRBD1. V trimming: 2 bases; J trimming: 1 base; junction bases outside the gene matches: 1. Germline values: CDR1 SGHVS, CDR2 FNYEAQ. CDR3 length: 15 residues. The DNA for the CDR3 is TGTGCCAGCAGCTTATCAGGGGGCAGCAATCAGCCCCAGCATTTT. It specifies CASSLSGGSNQPQHF.

The V gene is TRBV4-3, the J gene TRBJ2-7; no firm D call. The CDR3 extends over 13 amino acids. The germline V and J ends were trimmed by 4 bases and 3 bases, with 10 bases remaining between them. Germline lookup yields CDR1 LGHNA and CDR2 YSLEER. The CDR3 reads CASSRGLRYEQYF. As DNA, the CDR3 is TGCGCCAGCAGCCGTGGATTACGCTACGAGCAGTACTTC.

This clone showed up just a few times. J is TRBJ2-2 and V is TRBV10-2, with TRBD1 matching over 7 bases. Germline CDR1 is WSHSY and CDR2 is SAAADI. V gave up 3 bases and J gave up 4 bases; unmatched junction bases: 2. There are 14 residues in the CDR3. The CDR3 bases are TGCGCCAGCAGTGAACAGGGGACCACCGGGGAGCTGTTTTTT. This codes for CASSEQGTTGELFF.

This clone appeared a few times. Different DNA sequences within this sample yield the same CDR3. This chain links TRBV7-2 with TRBJ2-5; D is uncertain. Trimming pared 1 base from V and 5 bases from J, leaving 2 bases between. The CDR3 sequence is 11 residues long. Germline V gives CDR1 SGHTA, CDR2 FQGNSA. This chain's CDR3 is CASSLVETQYF. The CDR3 coding sequence is TGTGCCAGCAGCTTAGTTGAGACCCAGTACTTC.

This clone was seen a handful of times. The chain carries TRBV7-2 and TRBJ2-3, with 10 bases matching TRBD2. Germline trimming cut 1 base from V and 6 bases from J; bases unmatched to any gene: 4. The CDR3 contains 15 residues. The germline CDR1 and CDR2 sequences are SGHTA and FQGNSA. DNA of the CDR3: TGTGCCAGCAGCTTAGTTTCAGCGGGGGGGGATACGCAGTATTTT. Protein product: CASSLVSAGGDTQYF.

This clone was seen only a few times. Other DNA sequences of this sample code for an identical CDR3. The chain uses TRBV10-3 and TRBJ2-1; D not certain. This CDR3 region has 12 residues. CDR1 ENHRY and CDR2 SYGVKD come from the germline V gene. Trimming left V 4 bases short and J 5 bases short, with 6 bases between. CDR3 nucleotide sequence: TGTGCCATCAGTGGCGGAGACAATGAGCAGTTCTTC. This translates into CAISGGDNEQFF.

V is TRBV28 and J is TRBJ2-7, with D possibly matching TRBD1 (7 bases). This CDR3 contains 13 residues. Trimming stripped 11 bases from V and 0 bases from J, with 14 bases between. Germline CDR1 and CDR2: MDHEN and SYDVKM. CDR3 DNA sequence: TGTGCCTGTTCAGGGGGGAGCTCCTACGAGCAGTACTTC. This translates into CACSGGSSYEQYF.

The chain carries TRBV4-3 and TRBJ2-3, with D possibly matching TRBD2 (7 bases). V was trimmed by 1 base and J by 2 bases, leaving 13 bases between them. CDR1 is LGHNA and CDR2 is YSLEER in the germline V gene. The CDR3 spans 16 residues. The CDR3 DNA follows: TGCGCCAGCAGCCAAGGGGGGGGCCGACTCACAGATACGCAGTATTTT. Its protein product is CASSQGGGRLTDTQYF.

The genes are TRBV7-2 and TRBJ2-7; D might be TRBD2 (6 bases). V lost 3 bases, J lost 4 bases, and 10 bases lay in between. The CDR3 has 13 residues. Germline CDR1 and CDR2: SGHTA and FQGNSA. The CDR3 loop reads CASSFASEYEQYF. The CDR3 DNA follows: TGTGCCAGCAGCTTCGCTAGCGAGTACGAGCAGTACTTC. Full variable domain (remainder filled in from reference TRBV7-2 and TRBJ2-7): GAGVSQSPSNKVTEKGKDVELRCDPISGHTALYWYRQSLGQGLEFLIYFQGNSAPDKSGLPSDRFSAERTGGSVSTLTIQRTQQEDSAVYLCASSFASEYEQYFGPGTRLTVT.

This clone has more than one count but fewer than ten. This sequence joins TRBV14 and TRBJ2-7; no clear D. Trimming shortened V by 1 base and J by 3 bases, and 13 bases separated the two germline ends. Looked up from germline, CDR1 is SGHDN and CDR2 is FVKESK. The CDR3 sequence is 15 residues long. CDR3 nucleotide sequence: TGTGCCAGCAGCCAAGGCCCCGGCCCTCGCTACGAGCAGTACTTC. This gives the protein CASSQGPGPRYEQYF. The variable domain in full, with the rest retrieved from reference TRBV14 and TRBJ2-7, is EAGVTQFPSHSVIEKGQTVTLRCDPISGHDNLYWYRRVMGKEIKFLLHFVKESKQDESGMPNNRFLAERTGGTYSTLKVQPAELEDSGVYFCASSQGPGPRYEQYFGPGTRLTVT.

V is TRBV4-3 and J is TRBJ2-2; 8 bases fit TRBD2. CDR1 and CDR2 from the germline V gene are LGHNA and YSLEER. V trimming: 1 base; J trimming: 5 bases; junction bases outside the gene matches: 9. This CDR3 has 17 amino acids. Written as DNA, the CDR3 is TGCGCCAGCAGCCAAGGTTTGGGGACTAGGAATACCGGGGAGCTGTTTTTT. This translates into CASSQGLGTRNTGELFF.

In its sample, this clone was seen a few times. The V call is TRBV27, the J call TRBJ1-1; TRBD1 matches 7 bases. CDR3 length: 13 residues. Germline lookup yields CDR1 MNHEY and CDR2 SMNVEV (reference sequence). Losses at the gene ends were 6 bases for V and 4 bases for J; bases not matched to a gene: 5. For the CDR3, the DNA is TGTGCCAGCAGATTCACAGGGGCCACTGAAGCTTTCTTT. Translation gives CASRFTGATEAFF.

The sample holds a few counts of this clone. The chain is built from TRBV25-1 and TRBJ1-3; perhaps TRBD1 as D (5 bases). The CDR3 sequence is 18 residues long. Germline lookup yields CDR1 MGHDK and CDR2 SYGVNS. V shed 4 bases and J shed 1 base, with 20 bases lying between them. The CDR3 spells CASSAEGWGEVSGNTIYF. The CDR3, as DNA: TGTGCCAGCAGTGCAGAGGGGTGGGGGGAGGTTTCTGGAAACACCATATATTTT.

The V and J genes are TRBV19 and TRBJ2-5, with TRBD2 matching 9 bases. The length of the CDR3 is 14 residues. The junction had 9 bases not matched to a gene; V was cut back by 5 bases and J by 8 bases. Germline CDR1 reads LNHDA; CDR2 reads SQIVND (reference sequence). CDR3 loop: CASSPGLASPTQYF. Written as DNA, the CDR3 is TGTGCCAGTAGTCCGGGACTAGCAAGTCCTACCCAGTACTTC.

This clone was seen a handful of times. The CDR3 is CASSPSQAQYF. CDR3 sequence (DNA): TGTGCCAGCAGCCCGTCCCAGGCGCAGTATTTT. The chain combines TRBV7-9 with TRBJ2-3; D not certain. Trimming took off 5 bases at V and 10 bases at J, with 10 bases between the two ends. Germline CDR1 and CDR2: SEHNR and FQNEAQ (reference sequence). This CDR3 region has 11 residues.

V is TRBV10-3 and J is TRBJ1-4; tentative D call: TRBD1 (6 bases). The CDR3 covers 14 residues. Trimming removed 5 bases from V and 8 bases from J, with 15 bases in between. Germline loops: CDR1 ENHRY, CDR2 SYGVKD. The CDR3 nucleotides read TGTGCCATCAGTACAGGGACACAGGGCGAAAAACTGTTTTTT. It is translated as CAISTGTQGEKLFF.

Only a few counts were recorded for this clone. The chain couples TRBV30 to TRBJ2-3; 8 bases map to TRBD1. This CDR3 is 11 amino acids long. Per germline, CDR1 GTSNPN and CDR2 SVGIG (reference sequence). The V gene end was trimmed by 5 bases and the J gene end by 8 bases; junction bases not matched to a gene: 3. CDR3 sequence: CAWLQGGTQYF. In DNA form, the CDR3 reads TGTGCCTGGCTACAGGGGGGTACGCAGTATTTT.

This clone has just a few counts. V usage is TRBV28 and J usage is TRBJ2-7; D is undetermined. Per germline, CDR1 MDHEN and CDR2 SYDVKM. The CDR3 covers 13 residues. V lost 2 bases, J lost 1 base, and 6 bases lay in between. Here the CDR3 reads CASSLGISYEQYF. As DNA, the CDR3 is TGTGCCAGCAGTTTAGGTATTTCCTACGAGCAGTACTTC.

This clone came up a few times. V is TRBV7-9 and J is TRBJ2-6; D is unresolved. Trimming left V 0 bases short and J 3 bases short, with 6 bases between. Germline V CDR1 and CDR2: SEHNR, FQNEAQ (reference sequence). The CDR3 consists of 15 residues. The CDR3: CASSLAVVGANVLTF. CDR3 bases: TGTGCCAGCAGCTTAGCGGTGGTTGGGGCCAACGTCCTGACTTTC. The variable domain in full, with the rest retrieved from reference TRBV7-9 and TRBJ2-6, is DTGVSQNPRHKITKRGQNVTFRCDPISEHNRLYWYRQTLGQGPEFLTYFQNEAQLEKSRLLSDRFSAERPKGSFSTLEIQRTEQGDSAMYLCASSLAVVGANVLTFGAGSRLTVL.

The CDR3 sequence: CASSGPSSTDTQYF. The CDR3 bases are TGTGCCAGCTCCGGACCATCATCCACAGATACGCAGTATTTT. The V gene is TRBV18, the J gene TRBJ2-3; D is unresolved. Deletions cut 6 bases from V and 2 bases from J, with 12 bases between. Germline CDR1 KGHSH, CDR2 LQKENI. The CDR3 is 14 residues long.

This clone was detected only a few times. V and J are TRBV7-6 and TRBJ1-5; possible D gene TRBD1, 5 bases. CDR1 and CDR2 from the germline V gene are SGHVS and FNYEAQ. V was shortened by 5 bases and J by 7 bases, with 15 bases between the two germline ends. The CDR3 sequence is 14 residues long. In DNA, the CDR3 is TGTGCCAGCAGCGGGGCCATTAGGGGCCAGCCCCAGCATTTT. Amino acid sequence: CASSGAIRGQPQHF.

Here the CDR3 reads CASSRRTGTNYGYTF. In nucleotides, the CDR3 is TGTGCCAGCAGCCGAAGGACAGGGACTAACTATGGCTACACCTTC. The rearrangement uses TRBV11-2 and TRBJ1-2; 8 bases are a match to TRBD1. The ends lost 5 bases at V and 0 bases at J; junction bases unmatched: 5. CDR1 and CDR2 from the germline V gene are SGHAT and FQNNGV. The CDR3 is 15 amino acids.

The chain combines TRBV14 with TRBJ1-1, with 7 bases lining up with TRBD1. V lost 0 bases to trimming and J lost 4 bases; unmatched junction nucleotides: 14. The V gene's germline CDR1 is SGHDN and CDR2 FVKESK. The CDR3 has 18 amino acids. CDR3 coding DNA: TGTGCCAGCAGCCAAGATTTTAAATACAGGGGCCTTGGCACTGAAGCTTTCTTT. This codes for CASSQDFKYRGLGTEAFF. Full variable domain (remainder filled in from reference TRBV14 and TRBJ1-1): EAGVTQFPSHSVIEKGQTVTLRCDPISGHDNLYWYRRVMGKEIKFLLHFVKESKQDESGMPNNRFLAERTGGTYSTLKVQPAELEDSGVYFCASSQDFKYRGLGTEAFFGQGTRLTVV.

The table lists this clone with a few counts. The chain combines TRBV13 with TRBJ1-2; 9 bases agree with TRBD1. This CDR3 spans 13 amino acids. J gave up 7 bases and V 5 bases, and 5 bases lay outside the gene matches. From germline, CDR1 is PRHDT and CDR2 FYEKMQ (reference sequence). The CDR3 loop is CASSHTGGLGYTF. In DNA, the CDR3 is TGTGCCAGCAGCCACACAGGGGGCCTTGGCTACACCTTC.

The rearrangement links TRBV7-9 to TRBJ2-1; D gene uncertain. Trimming stripped 1 base from V and 10 bases from J, with 11 bases between. Germline values: CDR1 SEHNR, CDR2 FQNEAQ (reference sequence). The CDR3 runs 13 residues. This CDR3 is CASSLVVLTEQFF. CDR3 DNA sequence: TGTGCCAGCAGCTTAGTTGTCCTGACGGAGCAGTTCTTC.

This clone was detected only a few times. V and J are TRBV7-9 and TRBJ2-7; D call uncertain. The germline gives CDR1 SEHNR, CDR2 FQNEAQ (reference sequence). The CDR3 contains 13 residues. V lost 1 base and J lost 0, with 4 bases in between. CDR3 in amino acids: CASSLVPSYEQYF. Here the CDR3 DNA reads TGTGCCAGCAGCTTAGTCCCCTCCTACGAGCAGTACTTC.